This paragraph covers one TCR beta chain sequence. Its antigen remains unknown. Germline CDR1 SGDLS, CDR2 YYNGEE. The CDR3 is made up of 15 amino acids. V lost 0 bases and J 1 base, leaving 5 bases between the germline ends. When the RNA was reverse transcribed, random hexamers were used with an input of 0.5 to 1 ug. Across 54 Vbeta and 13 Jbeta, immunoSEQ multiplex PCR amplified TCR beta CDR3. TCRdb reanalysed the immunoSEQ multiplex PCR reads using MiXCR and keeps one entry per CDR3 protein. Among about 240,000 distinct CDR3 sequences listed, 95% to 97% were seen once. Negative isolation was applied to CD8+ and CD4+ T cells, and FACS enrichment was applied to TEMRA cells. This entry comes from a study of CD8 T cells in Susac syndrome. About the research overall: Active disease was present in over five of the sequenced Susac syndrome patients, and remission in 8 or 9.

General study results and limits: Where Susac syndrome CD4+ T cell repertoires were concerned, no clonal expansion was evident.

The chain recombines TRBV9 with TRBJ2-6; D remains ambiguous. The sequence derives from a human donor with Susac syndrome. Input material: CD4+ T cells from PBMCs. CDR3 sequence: CASSVAGSGANVLTF. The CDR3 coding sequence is TGTGCCAGCAGCGTAGCCGGATCTGGGGCCAACGTCCTGACTTTC.